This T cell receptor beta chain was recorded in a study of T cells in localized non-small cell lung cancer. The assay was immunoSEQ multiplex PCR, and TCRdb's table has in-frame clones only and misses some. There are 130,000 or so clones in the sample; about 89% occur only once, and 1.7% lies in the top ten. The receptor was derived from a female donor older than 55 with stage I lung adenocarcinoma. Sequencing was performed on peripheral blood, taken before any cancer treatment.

The CDR3 region has the DNA TGTGCCAGCTCACCGACGACTAGCGGGGAGACCCAGTACTTC. Translated, it gives CASSPTTSGETQYF. The V call is TRBV18, the J call TRBJ2-5; 10 bases line up with TRBD2. The trim removed 3 bases at V and 5 bases at J, leaving 3 bases unmatched. The CDR3 runs to 14 residues. Germline V lookup: CDR1 KGHSH, CDR2 LQKENI.